Sequencing of this T cell receptor (beta chain) was carried out in a study of T cells expressing NK-cell markers. Study context: Just one sequenced donor of eight was HCMV-seronegative, while seven were seropositive.

TCRdb reprocessed the 5' RACE reads; each CDR3 protein has one entry and no DNA is given. The sample table sets out tens of thousands of distinct CDR3 sequences. As regards this clonotype: The antigen is undetermined.

Findings of the study overall: The CD3+CD56-NKG2C+ fraction of several donors was also led by these clonotypes.

The sample taken for sequencing was blood T cells: a sorted CD56 or NKG2C T cell subset, CD4+ or CD8+ T cells, or bulk PBMC T cells (not recorded which). This receptor was taken from a woman aged 18 to 75 in good health.

CDR3 region: CASSRGQGTDTQYF. V gene TRBV5-5 combines with J gene TRBJ2-3; the TCRdb D gene call, TRBD1, has no DNA to confirm it. This CDR3 contains 14 residues. The germline gives CDR1 SGHKS, CDR2 YYEKEE (reference sequence).